This T cell receptor beta chain was recovered during a study of T cell responses to AZD1222 COVID-19 vaccine. Method: immunoSEQ multiplex PCR; TCRdb's copy keeps in-frame clones and lacks some. The table records roughly 150,000 clones, roughly nine tenths of them present only once. Of note for this clone: The antigen is undetermined.

The germline V and J ends were trimmed by 1 base and 5 bases, with 11 bases remaining between them. From germline, CDR1 is SGHDN and CDR2 FVKESK. This CDR3 spans 14 amino acids. Study conclusions and caveats: At baseline, seropositivity was found in only a handful of AZD1222 recipients.

The sample in question was peripheral blood, obtained on day 0 of AZD1222 vaccination. The receptor comes from an adult in good health. The V and J genes are TRBV14 and TRBJ1-1; no clear D. The CDR3 spells CASSQVRVGTEAFF. The DNA for the CDR3 is TGTGCCAGCAGCCAAGTACGGGTGGGGACTGAAGCTTTCTTT.